This T cell receptor beta chain was profiled in a study of cytomegalovirus exposure and HLA in healthy donors. Study results and limitations: A later analysis found that most CMV-associated TCR beta chains appeared HLA-restricted.

PCR primers comprised 60 Vbeta and 13 Jbeta primers. Under the authors' procedure: Unique TCR beta chains numbered roughly 83 million in a later analysis, with roughly 10 million shared. Assay used: immunoSEQ multiplex PCR; TCRdb lists only in-frame clones, some missing. V, J and clone size reflect that table, while D and trimming were determined from the DNA. The sample yields under 200,000 clones, roughly 74% seen once. Sampled while nominally healthy, donors likely had unrecorded immune exposures. For this clone: No antigen is known for it.

V was clipped by 5 bases and J by 4 bases, with 12 bases between them. Germline lookup yields CDR1 SEHNR and CDR2 FQNEAQ (reference sequence). This CDR3 is 14 amino acids long. This receptor was taken from a woman aged 25-40 years in good health and CMV-seronegative. Sequencing was done on a sample of PBMCs. This chain links TRBV7-9 with TRBJ1-3, with a tentative D call TRBD1 (6 bases). The DNA for the CDR3 is TGTGCCAGCAGCACCACAGGGAGAGGAAACACCATATATTTT. Protein product: CASSTTGRGNTIYF.